The sequence of this T cell receptor beta chain was determined in a study of cytotoxic CD8 clonotypes in ibrutinib-treated CLL. About the research overall: Over 9 relapsed/refractory, some 16 treatment-naive; fewer than 18 IGHV unmutated. Mean values per sample were hundreds of thousands of productive templates and tens of thousands of productive rearrangements. Study conclusions and caveats: Public clonotypes were seen rarely and were contracted or stable on treatment.

Sequencing was performed with immunoSEQ multiplex PCR; in TCRdb, only in-frame clones are kept and a portion is missing. The sample holds about 140,000 clones; less than 95% are singletons and the top ten take roughly a tenth. The CDR3 extends over 13 amino acids. Germline V CDR1 and CDR2: SGHKS, YYEKEE (reference sequence). V shed 4 bases and J shed 1 base, with 8 bases lying between them. Regarding this clone: Antigen unknown.

The TCR originated in a human donor with chronic lymphocytic leukemia. This chain links TRBV5-5 with TRBJ1-1; D gene unclear. The sample here was PBMCs, taken after 12 months of ibrutinib treatment. CDR3 residues: CASSTAPNTEAFF. The CDR3 DNA is TGTGCCAGCAGCACGGCCCCGAACACTGAAGCTTTCTTT. The full variable domain, completed using reference TRBV5-5 and TRBJ1-1, is DAGVTQSPTHLIKTRGQQVTLRCSPISGHKSVSWYQQVLGQGPQFIFQYYEKEERGRGNFPDRFSARQFPNYSSELNVNALLLGDSALYLCASSTAPNTEAFFGQGTRLTVV.